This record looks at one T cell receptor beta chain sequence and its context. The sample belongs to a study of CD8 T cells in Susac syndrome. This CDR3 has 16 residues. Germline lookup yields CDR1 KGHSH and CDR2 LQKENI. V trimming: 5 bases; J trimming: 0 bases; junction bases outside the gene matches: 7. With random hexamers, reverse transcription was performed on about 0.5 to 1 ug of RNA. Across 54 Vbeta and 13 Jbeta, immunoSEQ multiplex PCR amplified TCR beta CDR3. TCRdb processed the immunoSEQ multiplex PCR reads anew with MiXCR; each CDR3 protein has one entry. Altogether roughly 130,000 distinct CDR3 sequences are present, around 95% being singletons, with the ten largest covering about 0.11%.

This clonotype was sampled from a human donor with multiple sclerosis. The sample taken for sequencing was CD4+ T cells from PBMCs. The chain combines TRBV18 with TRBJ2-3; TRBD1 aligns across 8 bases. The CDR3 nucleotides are TGTGCCAGCTCAACTACGAGGACAGGGAGCACAGATACGCAGTATTTT. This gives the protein CASSTTRTGSTDTQYF.